This T cell receptor (beta chain) was sequenced for a study of blood T cell repertoires in COVID-19. Overall study context: Whether acute or convalescent, the COVID-19 samples came from the United States, Italy and Spain.

Sequenced by immunoSEQ multiplex PCR; TCRdb stores in-frame clones only, minus some. This table has roughly 100,000 clones, 70% to 85% appearing once. This CDR3 contains 15 residues. CDR1 SNHLY and CDR2 FYNNEI come from the germline V gene. V trimming: 6 bases; J trimming: 3 bases; junction bases outside the gene matches: 10. The sequence came from a man aged 65-85 years with active or convalescent COVID-19. The rearrangement joins TRBV2 to TRBJ2-5, with 7 bases fitting TRBD1. The sample comprised peripheral blood. This CDR3 is CASRRGHRGEETQYF. The CDR3 DNA is TGTGCCAGCAGGAGGGGGCACAGGGGTGAAGAGACCCAGTACTTC.